Listed below are T cell receptor beta chains from one sample, sequenced in a study of T-cell memory formation after mild COVID-19. TCRdb re-called the 5' RACE reads through MiXCR, storing one row per CDR3 protein. The table has tens of thousands of distinct CDR3 sequences, over 8.5% seen once. The material sequenced was PBMCs or a T cell subset sorted from them (not recorded which). The receptors originated from an adult woman who had mild COVID-19 (a few samples of this study predate the infection). Cell type and time point are not known. Each CDR3 is given with its conserved first and last residue. A D gene is named only where the DNA matches it firmly. Clone sizes are given selectively: once, few, many, or a class where the clone is expanded.

TRBV19	.	many	TRBJ2-1	TGTGCCAGTAGTGACCCACAGAGGGAGCAGTTCTTC	CASSDPQREQFF
TRBV29-1	.	medium-sized	TRBJ2-7	TGCAGCCCCACCCGGGACTCACTAAGGGGACTCCACGAGCAGTACTTC	CSPTRDSLRGLHEQYF
TRBV5-6	.	.	TRBJ2-1	TGTGCCAGCAGCCCTACCTTTGGATATAGTGAGCAGTTCTTC	CASSPTFGYSEQFF
TRBV7-2	TRBD1	.	TRBJ1-5	TGTGCCAGCAGCTTAGGACAGGGGAGCAATCAGCCCCAGCATTTT	CASSLGQGSNQPQHF
TRBV4-1	TRBD2	many	TRBJ2-7	TGCGCCAGCAGCCAAGGAGGGGCGGGGGGACACGAGCAGTACTTC	CASSQGGAGGHEQYF
TRBV18	TRBD2	.	TRBJ2-3	TGTGCCAGCTCACCACGAGTCCAGCGGGGGGCTAGCACAGATACGCAGTATTTT	CASSPRVQRGASTDTQYF
TRBV20-1	.	many	TRBJ2-4	TGCAGTGCCCGAGACGAATTACTAGGGGAGAAGGTTCAGTACTTC	CSARDELLGEKVQYF
TRBV5-5	.	.	TRBJ2-5	TGTGCCAGCAGCTTCCTAGATTTTGAGACCCAGTACTTC	CASSFLDFETQYF
TRBV24-1	.	many	TRBJ2-1	TGTGCCACCAGTGGAGAGGCCGCCCTCAATGAGCAGTTCTTC	CATSGEAALNEQFF
TRBV12-3/TRBV12-4	.	few	TRBJ2-6	TGTGCCAGCAGTTCAGGGGACACAGTCTGGGAGGCCAACGTCCTGACTTTC	CASSSGDTVWEANVLTF
TRBV7-8	.	many	TRBJ2-2	TGTGCCAGCAGCTTAGATCTAGCCGCCGGGGAGCTGTTTTTT	CASSLDLAAGELFF
TRBV12-3/TRBV12-4	.	few	TRBJ2-1	TGTGCCAGCAGTTTTATAAAGCGCCCCTACAATGAGCAGTTCTTC	CASSFIKRPYNEQFF
TRBV6-4	.	.	TRBJ2-1	TGTGCCAGCAGTGACGGGGGGGCCTCCTACAATGAGCAGTTCTTC	CASSDGGASYNEQFF
TRBV5-1	.	many	TRBJ2-2	TGCGCCAGCAGCTGGCGACACGTAAACACCGGGGAGCTGTTTTTT	CASSWRHVNTGELFF
TRBV29-1	.	many	TRBJ2-1	TGCAGCGTTGGGGCGGGAAGTGAGCAGTTCTTC	CSVGAGSEQFF
TRBV10-3	.	many	TRBJ1-5	TGTGCCATCAGTGAGTCTCAGAATCAGCCCCAGCATTTT	CAISESQNQPQHF
TRBV5-1	TRBD1	.	TRBJ2-3	TGCGCCAGCAGCTTGGTAGGGGGCGAAACAGATACGCAGTATTTT	CASSLVGGETDTQYF
TRBV5-6	TRBD1	many	TRBJ2-5	TGTGCCAGCAGCTTGGCCACCAGGGGGGAGACCCAGTACTTC	CASSLATRGETQYF
TRBV5-1	.	.	TRBJ1-2	TGCGCCAGCAGCACAGGGACAACGGGGAACTATGGCTACACCTTC	CASSTGTTGNYGYTF
TRBV12-3/TRBV12-4	.	few	TRBJ1-2	TGTGCCAGCAGTTTATTGGCCGGCTATGGCTACACCTTC	CASSLLAGYGYTF
TRBV20-1	TRBD2	.	TRBJ2-3	TGCAGTGCTAGATTGGGGGGGGGCACAGATACGCAGTATTTT	CSARLGGGTDTQYF
TRBV5-4	.	.	TRBJ1-1	TGTGCCAGCAGCTTGGATTACGACAGGGAAGCTTTCTTT	CASSLDYDREAFF
TRBV3-1	.	many	TRBJ2-1	TGTGCCAGCAGCCGCATGAATGAGCAGTTCTTC	CASSRMNEQFF
TRBV2	TRBD2	.	TRBJ2-5	TGTGCCAGCAGTACCCCCGTAGGGCTAGCGGGGACGCAAGAGACCCAGTACTTC	CASSTPVGLAGTQETQYF
TRBV20-1	.	many	TRBJ1-6	TGCAGTGCTAACCCCTCTCGAGGGGCGAGGGGATCACCCCTCCACTTT	CSANPSRGARGSPLHF
TRBV5-1	TRBD1	few	TRBJ1-1	TGCGCCAGCAGCCAGCGACAGGGGCCGAACACTGAAGCTTTCTTT	CASSQRQGPNTEAFF
TRBV2	TRBD1	medium-sized	TRBJ2-2	TGTGCCAGCAGGCGACAGGGCGGCGGGGAGCTGTTTTTT	CASRRQGGGELFF
TRBV7-9	.	few	TRBJ2-5	TGTGCCAGCAGCCCCCAGGAGCGGTTGGTGGATACCCAGTACTTC	CASSPQERLVDTQYF
TRBV9	.	.	TRBJ2-7	TGTGCCAGCAGCGCCCAGGGGGAGGGCGAGCAGTACTTC	CASSAQGEGEQYF
TRBV25-1	TRBD1	.	TRBJ1-1	TGTGCCAGCAGCGAACTTGGGACAGCTGAAGCTTTCTTT	CASSELGTAEAFF
TRBV7-9	.	.	TRBJ2-1	TGTGCCAGCAGCCCAATAGCAAGCTCCTACAATGAGCAGTTCTTC	CASSPIASSYNEQFF
TRBV18	.	.	TRBJ2-1	TGTGCCAGCTCACCGGGACCCAATTCCAATGAGCAGTTCTTC	CASSPGPNSNEQFF
TRBV20-1	TRBD2	many	TRBJ2-1	TGCAGTGCTCGGGCGGGGGGCTCCTACAATGAGCAGTTCTTC	CSARAGGSYNEQFF
TRBV6-1	.	few	TRBJ1-5	TGTGCCAGCACAGGACAGAATAGCAATCAGCCCCAGCATTTT	CASTGQNSNQPQHF
TRBV7-9	.	many	TRBJ2-3	TGTGCCAGCAGCTTCCGTCAGGGCGGCACCACAGATACGCAGTATTTT	CASSFRQGGTTDTQYF
TRBV7-6	.	few	TRBJ2-5	TGTGCCAGCAGCTCCCATCAAGAGACCCAGTACTTC	CASSSHQETQYF
TRBV10-3	.	many	TRBJ2-1	TGTGCCATCAGTGAAAGGGACAATGAGCAGTTCTTC	CAISERDNEQFF
TRBV10-3	TRBD2	few	TRBJ2-2	TGTGCCATCTCGGGGGGGCTGGACACCGGGGAGCTGTTTTTT	CAISGGLDTGELFF
TRBV7-3	TRBD1	.	TRBJ2-1	TGTGCCAGCAGCAAGACAGGGGGCTCAGCGGGAGTGGTGTTCTTC	CASSKTGGSAGVVFF
TRBV18	.	few	TRBJ1-4	TGTGCCAGCTCACCTGGTGAAAAACTGTTTTTT	CASSPGEKLFF
TRBV7-2	.	many	TRBJ2-3	TGTGCCAGCAGCTCACAAGGACTTCTTCGGAGCACAGATACGCAGTATTTT	CASSSQGLLRSTDTQYF
TRBV18	TRBD1	few	TRBJ2-1	TGTGCCAGCTCACCACTGTCTCCAGGGGGTCAAAACAATGAGCAGTTCTTC	CASSPLSPGGQNNEQFF
TRBV10-3	.	many	TRBJ1-4	TGTGCCATCAGTGAGCCGAGGCGTGAAAAACTGTTTTTT	CAISEPRREKLFF
TRBV27	.	few	TRBJ2-3	TGTGCCAGCAGTTTTCGTCCAGATACGCAGTATTTT	CASSFRPDTQYF
TRBV11-2	TRBD1	many	TRBJ1-5	TGTGCCAGCAGCTTAGGCGAGGCGGGACAGGGGTTTCAGCCCCAGCATTTT	CASSLGEAGQGFQPQHF
TRBV12-3/TRBV12-4	.	.	TRBJ1-1	TGTGCCAGTACCGCCACGTGGGAGGGAATGGTGTACACTGAAGCTTTCTTT	CASTATWEGMVYTEAFF
TRBV30	TRBD2	many	TRBJ2-1	TGTGCCTGGAGGACGAGGCGGGAGGGAAGGTATGAGCAGTTCTTC	CAWRTRREGRYEQFF
TRBV11-2	TRBD2	.	TRBJ2-1	TGTGCCAGCAGCCTAGTTCCGGGGGGGCCGGGTGAGCAGTTCTTC	CASSLVPGGPGEQFF
TRBV7-3	TRBD1	.	TRBJ2-1	TGTGCCAGCAGCAGAAGGACAGGGGTAGACAATGAGCAGTTCTTC	CASSRRTGVDNEQFF
TRBV9	.	.	TRBJ2-1	TGTGCCAGCAGCGTAGAGGGGGGCCCGGCCAATGAGCAGTTCTTC	CASSVEGGPANEQFF
TRBV20-1	.	.	TRBJ2-7	TGCAGTGCTAGCCCAGCATGGGACGAGCAGTACTTC	CSASPAWDEQYF
TRBV7-3	TRBD1	many	TRBJ2-7	TGTGCCAGCAGCTTGGGACAGGGGGCCCCCTACGAGCAGTACTTC	CASSLGQGAPYEQYF
TRBV12-5	TRBD2	few	TRBJ2-1	TGTGCTAGTGGTTTGGTCATCCCCCTTAGCGGGGGTCTCGACAATGAGCAGTTCTTC	CASGLVIPLSGGLDNEQFF
TRBV6-6	.	few	TRBJ1-4	TGTGCCAGCAGTTACCCAGGGAGTGAAAAACTGTTTTTT	CASSYPGSEKLFF
TRBV19	.	.	TRBJ1-5	TGTGCCACTAAAGTCTTGGGGACGGGTAGTCAGCCCCAGCATTTT	CATKVLGTGSQPQHF
TRBV2	TRBD1	few	TRBJ2-1	TGTGCCAGCAGCCGCCAGGGGGCGCACGAGCAGTTCTTC	CASSRQGAHEQFF
TRBV20-1	.	.	TRBJ1-5	TGCAGTGCTAGAGGGTCGAGAACGGGTAAAAGCAATCAGCCCCAGCATTTT	CSARGSRTGKSNQPQHF
TRBV12-3/TRBV12-4	TRBD1	few	TRBJ2-7	TGTGCCAGCAGTTCAGAGACAGGGTCGGGGGAGCAGTACTTC	CASSSETGSGEQYF